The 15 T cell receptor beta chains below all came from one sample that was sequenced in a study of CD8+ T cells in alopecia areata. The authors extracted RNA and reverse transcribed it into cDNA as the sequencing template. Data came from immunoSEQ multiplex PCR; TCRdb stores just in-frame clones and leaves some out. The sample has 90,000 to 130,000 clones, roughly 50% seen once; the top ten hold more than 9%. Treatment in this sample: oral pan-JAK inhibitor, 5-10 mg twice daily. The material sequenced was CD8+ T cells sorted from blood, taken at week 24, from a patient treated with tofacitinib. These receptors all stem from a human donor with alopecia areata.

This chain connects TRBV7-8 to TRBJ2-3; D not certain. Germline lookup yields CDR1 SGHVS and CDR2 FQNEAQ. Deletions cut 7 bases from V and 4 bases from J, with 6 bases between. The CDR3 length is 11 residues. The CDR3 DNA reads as TGTGCCAGCAACTCCCCAGATACGCAGTATTTT. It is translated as CASNSPDTQYF.

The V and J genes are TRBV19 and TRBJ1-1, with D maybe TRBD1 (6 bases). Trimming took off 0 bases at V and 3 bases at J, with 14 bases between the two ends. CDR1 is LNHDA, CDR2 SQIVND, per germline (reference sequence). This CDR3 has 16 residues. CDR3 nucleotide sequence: TGTGCCAGTAGTATAGATCTAGGGGGTATCGACACTGAAGCTTTCTTT. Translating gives CASSIDLGGIDTEAFF. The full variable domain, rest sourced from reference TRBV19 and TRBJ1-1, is DGGITQSPKYLFRKEGQNVTLSCEQNLNHDAMYWYRQDPGQGLRLIYYSQIVNDFQKGDIAEGYSVSREKKESFPLTVTSAQKNPTAFYLCASSIDLGGIDTEAFFGQGTRLTVV.

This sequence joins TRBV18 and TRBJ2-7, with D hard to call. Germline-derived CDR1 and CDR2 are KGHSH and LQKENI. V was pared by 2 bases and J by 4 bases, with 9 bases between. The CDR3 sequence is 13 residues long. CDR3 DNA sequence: TGTGCCAGCTCACCAGAGGATGGGTACGAGCAGTACTTC. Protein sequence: CASSPEDGYEQYF.

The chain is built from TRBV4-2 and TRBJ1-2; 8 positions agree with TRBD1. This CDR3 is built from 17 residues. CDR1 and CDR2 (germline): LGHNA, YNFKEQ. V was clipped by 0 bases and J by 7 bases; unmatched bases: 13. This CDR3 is CASSQDWQGAGVGGYTF. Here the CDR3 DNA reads TGTGCCAGCAGCCAAGATTGGCAGGGGGCCGGTGTAGGTGGCTACACCTTC.

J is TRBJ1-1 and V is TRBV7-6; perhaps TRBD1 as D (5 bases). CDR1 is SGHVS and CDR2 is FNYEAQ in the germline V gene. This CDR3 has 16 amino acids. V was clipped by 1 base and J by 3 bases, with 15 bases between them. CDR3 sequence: CASSLVDQGMDTEAFF. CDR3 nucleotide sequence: TGTGCCAGCAGCTTAGTGGATCAGGGTATGGACACTGAAGCTTTCTTT.

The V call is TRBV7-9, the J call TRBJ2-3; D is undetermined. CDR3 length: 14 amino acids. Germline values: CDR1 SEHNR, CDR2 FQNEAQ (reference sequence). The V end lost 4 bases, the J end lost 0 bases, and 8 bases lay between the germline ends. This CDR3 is CASSSPPSTDTQYF. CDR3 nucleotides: TGTGCCAGCAGCTCCCCGCCTAGCACAGATACGCAGTATTTT.

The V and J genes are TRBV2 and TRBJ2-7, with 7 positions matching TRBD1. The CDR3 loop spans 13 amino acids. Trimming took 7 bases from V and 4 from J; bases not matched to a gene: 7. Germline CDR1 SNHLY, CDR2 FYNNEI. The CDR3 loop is CASTSGQLYEQYF. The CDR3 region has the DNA TGTGCCAGCACCTCGGGACAGCTTTACGAGCAGTACTTC.

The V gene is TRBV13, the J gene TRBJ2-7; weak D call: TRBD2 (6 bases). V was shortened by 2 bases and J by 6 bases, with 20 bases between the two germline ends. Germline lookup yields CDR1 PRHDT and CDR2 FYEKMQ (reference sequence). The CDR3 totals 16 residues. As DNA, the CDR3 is TGTGCCAGCAGCTTATACCCTCGGGGGATTGGTGGCGAGCAGTACTTC. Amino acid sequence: CASSLYPRGIGGEQYF. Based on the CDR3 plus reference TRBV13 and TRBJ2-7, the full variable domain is AAGVIQSPRHLIKEKRETATLKCYPIPRHDTVYWYQQGPGQDPQFLISFYEKMQSDKGSIPDRFSAQQFSDYHSELNMSSLELGDSALYFCASSLYPRGIGGEQYFGPGTRLTVT.

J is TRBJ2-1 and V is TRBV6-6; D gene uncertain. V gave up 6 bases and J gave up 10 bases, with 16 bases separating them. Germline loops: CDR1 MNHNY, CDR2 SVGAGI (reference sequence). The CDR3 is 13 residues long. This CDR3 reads CASRPDLGGEQFF. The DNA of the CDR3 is TGTGCCAGCAGACCAGACCTTGGTGGGGAGCAGTTCTTC.

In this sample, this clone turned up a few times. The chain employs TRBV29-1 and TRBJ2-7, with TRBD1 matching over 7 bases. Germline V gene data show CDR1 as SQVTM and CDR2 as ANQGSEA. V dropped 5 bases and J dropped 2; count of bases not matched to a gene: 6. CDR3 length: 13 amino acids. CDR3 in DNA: TGCAGCGTTACCGCGACAGGGCCCTACGAGCAGTACTTC. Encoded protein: CSVTATGPYEQYF.

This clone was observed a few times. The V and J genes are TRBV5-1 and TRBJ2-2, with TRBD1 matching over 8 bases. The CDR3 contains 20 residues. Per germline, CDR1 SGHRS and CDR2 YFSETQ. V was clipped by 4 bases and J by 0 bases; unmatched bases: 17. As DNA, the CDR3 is TGCGCCAGCAGCGCATCCGGTTACAGGGGGGTCCCCGCGAACACCGGGGAGCTGTTTTTT. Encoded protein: CASSASGYRGVPANTGELFF.

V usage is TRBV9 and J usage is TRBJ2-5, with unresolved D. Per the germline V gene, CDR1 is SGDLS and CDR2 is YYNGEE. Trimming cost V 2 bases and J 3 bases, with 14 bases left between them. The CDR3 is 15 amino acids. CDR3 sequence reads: CASSVRAVREETQYF. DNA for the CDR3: TGTGCCAGCAGCGTTCGGGCAGTTAGAGAAGAGACCCAGTACTTC.

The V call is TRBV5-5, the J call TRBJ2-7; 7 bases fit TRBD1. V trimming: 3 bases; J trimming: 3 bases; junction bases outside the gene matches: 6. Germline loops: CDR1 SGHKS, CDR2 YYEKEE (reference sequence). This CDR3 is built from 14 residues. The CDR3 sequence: CASSSTDRDYEQYF. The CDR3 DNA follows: TGTGCCAGCAGCTCGACAGACAGGGACTACGAGCAGTACTTC.

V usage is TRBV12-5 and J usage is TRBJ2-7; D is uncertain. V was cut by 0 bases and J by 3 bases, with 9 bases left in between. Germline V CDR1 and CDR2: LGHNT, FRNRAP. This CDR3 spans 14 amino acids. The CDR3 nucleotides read TGTGCTAGTGGTTTGGTGTCGGCCAGCTACGAGCAGTACTTC. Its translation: CASGLVSASYEQYF.

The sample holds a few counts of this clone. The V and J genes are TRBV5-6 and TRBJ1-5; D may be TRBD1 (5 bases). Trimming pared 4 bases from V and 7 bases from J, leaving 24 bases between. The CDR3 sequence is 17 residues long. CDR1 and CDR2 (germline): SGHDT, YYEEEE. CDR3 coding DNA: TGTGCCAGCAGCCAAACTCACGGGGCGCGTAGTAGGCAGCCCCAGCATTTT. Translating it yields CASSQTHGARSRQPQHF.